The clone carrying this TCR beta chain was counted a few times. These data come from a study of blood T cell repertoires in COVID-19. Study at large: Acute-phase and convalescent COVID-19 samples originated in the United States, Italy and Spain. PBMCs, B-cell-depleted T cells, or T cells provided the cDNA or gDNA that made up the material.

In the authors' workflow: Estimates of nucleated cell counts were drawn from the amplification of reference gene primers. Assay used: immunoSEQ multiplex PCR; TCRdb lists only in-frame clones, some missing. From that table come the V and J calls and clone size; the DNA was used to work out D and trimming. The sample carries some 240,000 clones, 75% to 90% recorded once. The source of this sequence is a man aged 60 to 69 who had recovered from COVID-19. What was sequenced was peripheral blood.

CDR3 region: CASSFGLATITDTQYF. As DNA, the CDR3 is TGCGCCAGCAGCTTCGGACTCGCGACGATCACAGATACGCAGTATTTT. The chain carries TRBV5-1 and TRBJ2-3; D is possibly TRBD2 (5 bases). V lost 2 bases and J lost 2, with 15 bases in between. This CDR3 is built from 16 residues. The germline V gene encodes CDR1 SGHRS and CDR2 YFSETQ.